This TCR beta chain stems from a study of neurological immune-mediated disorders. The time point: longitudinal time-point 2. The healthy controls volunteered at a blood bank in Maryland, USA. It was by 5'RACE with 10-nucleotide random UMIs that the cDNA was made. TCRdb re-analysed the 5' RACE reads in MiXCR, keeping a single row per CDR3 protein. This table has over 55,000 distinct CDR3 sequences, around 9.7% appearing once. Germline V CDR1 and CDR2: SGHTA, FQGNSA. V was cut by 7 bases and J by 4 bases, with 9 bases left in between. CDR3 length equals 12 residues. The table lists this clonotype with many counts. What it recognizes is unknown. Study results and caveats: Private repertoires in all groups were suggested, as expanded clones shared no CDR3 amino acid sequences across subjects.

The clonotype originates from a man aged 25 to 40 in good health. This chain connects TRBV7-2 to TRBJ2-3; D unclear. Sequencing was done on a sample of PBMCs. The CDR3 DNA reads as TGTGCCAGCAACTCCGGGTCAGATACGCAGTATTTT. Protein sequence: CASNSGSDTQYF.